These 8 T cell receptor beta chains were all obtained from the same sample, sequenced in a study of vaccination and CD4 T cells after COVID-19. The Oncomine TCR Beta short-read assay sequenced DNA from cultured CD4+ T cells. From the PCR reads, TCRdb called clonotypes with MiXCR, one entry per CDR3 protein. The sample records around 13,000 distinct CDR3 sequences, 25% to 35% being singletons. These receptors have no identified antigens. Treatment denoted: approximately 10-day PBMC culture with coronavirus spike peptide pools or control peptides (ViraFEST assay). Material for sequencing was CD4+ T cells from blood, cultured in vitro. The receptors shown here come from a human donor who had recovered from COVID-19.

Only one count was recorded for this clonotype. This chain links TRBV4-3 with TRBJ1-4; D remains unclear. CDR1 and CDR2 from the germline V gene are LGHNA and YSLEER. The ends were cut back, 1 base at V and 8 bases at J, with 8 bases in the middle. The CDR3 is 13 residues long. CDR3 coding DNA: TGCGCCAGCAGCCAAGTTAGGTCCGAAAAACTGTTTTTT. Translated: CASSQVRSEKLFF.

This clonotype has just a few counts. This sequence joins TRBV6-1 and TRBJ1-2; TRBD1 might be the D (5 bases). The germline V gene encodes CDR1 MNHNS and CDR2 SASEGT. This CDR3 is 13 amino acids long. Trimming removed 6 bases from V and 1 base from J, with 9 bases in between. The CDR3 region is CASSRGHNYGYTF. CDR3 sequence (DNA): TGTGCCAGCAGCCGAGGACATAACTATGGCTACACCTTC.

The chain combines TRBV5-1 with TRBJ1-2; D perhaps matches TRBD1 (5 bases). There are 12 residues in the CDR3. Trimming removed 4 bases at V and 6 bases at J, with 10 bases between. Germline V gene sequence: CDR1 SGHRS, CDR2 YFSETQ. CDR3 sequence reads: CASSQTADGYTF. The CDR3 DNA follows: TGCGCCAGCAGCCAGACAGCTGATGGCTACACCTTC.

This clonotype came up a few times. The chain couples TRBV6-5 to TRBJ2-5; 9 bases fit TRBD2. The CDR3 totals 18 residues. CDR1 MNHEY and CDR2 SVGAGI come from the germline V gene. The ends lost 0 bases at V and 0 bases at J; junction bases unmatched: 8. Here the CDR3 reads CASSYSSTSGGYQETQYF. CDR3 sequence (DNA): TGTGCCAGCAGTTACTCCTCGACCAGCGGGGGGTACCAAGAGACCCAGTACTTC.

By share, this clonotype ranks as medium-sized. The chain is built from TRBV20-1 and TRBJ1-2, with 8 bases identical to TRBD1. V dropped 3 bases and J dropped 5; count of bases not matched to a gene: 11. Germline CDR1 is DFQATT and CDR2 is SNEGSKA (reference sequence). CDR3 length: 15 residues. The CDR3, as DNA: TGCAGTGCTAGCCGGGACAGGCTCCACACATATGGCTACACCTTC. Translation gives CSASRDRLHTYGYTF.

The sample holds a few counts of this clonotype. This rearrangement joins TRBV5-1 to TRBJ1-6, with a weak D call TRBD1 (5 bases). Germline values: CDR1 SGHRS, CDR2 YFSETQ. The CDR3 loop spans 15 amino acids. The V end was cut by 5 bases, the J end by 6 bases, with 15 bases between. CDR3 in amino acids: CASSPSGRGNSPLHF. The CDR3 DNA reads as TGCGCCAGCAGTCCGTCGGGGCGGGGTAATTCACCCCTCCACTTT.

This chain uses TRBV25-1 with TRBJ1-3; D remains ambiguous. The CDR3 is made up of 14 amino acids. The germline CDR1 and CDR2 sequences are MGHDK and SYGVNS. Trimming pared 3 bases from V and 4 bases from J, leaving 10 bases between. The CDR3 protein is CASSDRRWGNTIYF. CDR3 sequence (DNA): TGTGCCAGCAGTGACCGAAGGTGGGGAAACACCATATATTTT.

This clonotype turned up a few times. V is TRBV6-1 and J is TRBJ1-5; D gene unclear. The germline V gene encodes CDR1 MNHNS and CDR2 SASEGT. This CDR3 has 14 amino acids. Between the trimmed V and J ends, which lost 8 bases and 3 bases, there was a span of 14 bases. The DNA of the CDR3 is TGTGCCAGCCGAATCCAGGCAGTCAATCAGCCCCAGCATTTT. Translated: CASRIQAVNQPQHF.